This TCR beta chain was captured by sequencing in a study of human T cells and chemical hapten exposure. TCRdb reprocessed the RACE reads via MiXCR and lists one record per CDR3 protein. The sample lists approximately 79,000 distinct CDR3 sequences, over 9% occurring once. Germline CDR1 DFQATT, CDR2 SNEGSKA (reference sequence). V lost 3 bases and J lost 3; bases outside the gene matches: 8. The CDR3 is 15 amino acids. Time point indicated: patch test 1, 2 weeks after DPC sensitization. The sample's treatment: therapeutic diphenylcyclopropenone sensitization with weekly scalp DPC. This sequence originates from a woman between 45 and 60 years old with alopecia areata. Some clones in this sample may be carry-over from other donors' samples. Sequences were derived from whole blood, sampled in connection with sensitization to the hapten diphenylcyclopropenone (DPC). This rearrangement joins TRBV20-1 to TRBJ1-5; 7 bases map to TRBD1. CDR3 nucleotide sequence: TGCAGTGCTAGGATGACAGGGCCCAACAATCAGCCCCAGCATTTT. Translating it yields CSARMTGPNNQPQHF.